These 2 T cell receptor beta chains originate from one sample sequenced in a study of T cell changes during pregnancy in multiple sclerosis. Sequenced by immunoSEQ multiplex PCR; TCRdb stores in-frame clones only, minus some. The sample carries about 53,000 clones, 85% to 95% recorded once. The sequences come from CD4+ T cells from peripheral blood mononuclear cells, collected in the third trimester of pregnancy. The receptors were sampled from a female donor with multiple sclerosis, enrolled in a pregnancy study.

This clone was found a few times. The chain is built from TRBV29-1 and TRBJ1-1, with D hard to call. In germline, CDR1 is SQVTM, CDR2 ANQGSEA. Deletions cut 5 bases from V and 3 bases from J, with 7 bases between. The CDR3 covers 11 residues. The CDR3 region has the DNA TGCAGCGTTTCGGAGTACACTGAAGCTTTCTTT. Its protein is CSVSEYTEAFF.

The genes are TRBV19 and TRBJ2-3, with 8 positions matching TRBD2. V lost 5 bases and J lost 2; bases outside the gene matches: 6. Germline V gives CDR1 LNHDA, CDR2 SQIVND (reference sequence). The CDR3 is made up of 15 amino acids. The CDR3 protein is CASSSPSGFTDTQYF. The DNA for the CDR3 is TGTGCCAGTAGTTCGCCTAGCGGGTTCACAGATACGCAGTATTTT.